The 24 T cell receptor beta chains below come from one sample, sequenced in a study of cytomegalovirus exposure and HLA in healthy donors. PCR amplification relied on 60 Vbeta primers (plus 13 Jbeta primers). Sequenced by immunoSEQ multiplex PCR; TCRdb stores in-frame clones only, minus some. The sample has 150,000 to 200,000 clones, just over 75% seen once. Material: PBMCs. These receptor sequences come from a man younger than 40 in good health and CMV-seronegative.

This clone was seen at least ten times. The chain is built from TRBV2 and TRBJ1-5, with D maybe TRBD1 (6 bases). V lost 4 bases and J 1 base, leaving 8 bases between the germline ends. CDR3 size: 14 residues. Germline CDR1 reads SNHLY; CDR2 reads FYNNEI. CDR3 in amino acids: CASSVGASNQPQHF. The CDR3 DNA reads as TGTGCCAGCAGTGTGGGGGCGAGCAATCAGCCCCAGCATTTT.

The chain links TRBV5-4 to TRBJ2-7; 7 positions agree with TRBD1. CDR1 and CDR2 from the germline V gene are SGHNT and YYREEE (reference sequence). The CDR3 runs 13 residues. Trimming removed 4 bases from V and 2 bases from J; junction bases left unmatched: 3. The CDR3 nucleotides read TGTGCCAGCAGCCCCGACAGGGCCTACGAGCAGTACTTC. It yields the protein CASSPDRAYEQYF.

The V and J genes are TRBV28 and TRBJ2-7; D possibly corresponds to TRBD2 (5 bases). CDR1 and CDR2 (germline): MDHEN, SYDVKM. The CDR3 is 14 amino acids. Trimming cost V 7 bases and J 0 bases, with 13 bases left between them. The CDR3 DNA sequence: TGTGCCAGCAAGAGGTCGGGGAGCTCCTACGAGCAGTACTTC. Translated, it gives CASKRSGSSYEQYF.

The CDR3 here is CASSLDRDGNYDEQFF. The CDR3 DNA is TGTGCCAGCAGCTTAGATCGAGACGGGAACTATGATGAGCAGTTCTTC. V usage is TRBV11-3 and J usage is TRBJ2-1; perhaps TRBD2 as D (5 bases). With 0 bases removed from V and 8 bases from J, the gap between germline ends came to 17 bases. This CDR3 comprises 16 residues. In germline, CDR1 is SGHNT, CDR2 YENEEA.

The V and J genes are TRBV9 and TRBJ2-1; TRBD2 matches at 9 bases. The CDR3 totals 15 residues. CDR1 and CDR2 (germline): SGDLS, YYNGEE. Trimming took 3 bases from V and 6 from J; bases not matched to a gene: 7. This CDR3 is CASSELGLAGNEQFF. CDR3 nucleotide sequence: TGTGCCAGCAGCGAATTGGGACTAGCAGGCAATGAGCAGTTCTTC.

This clone turned up a few times. The V call is TRBV28, the J call TRBJ2-5, with TRBD1 as a possible D gene (6 bases). The CDR3 has 15 amino acids. Germline V gene lookup returns CDR1 MDHEN and CDR2 SYDVKM. V lost 6 bases, J lost 2 bases, and 16 bases lay in between. CDR3 sequence: CASSPGHREQETQYF. CDR3 bases: TGTGCCAGCAGCCCCGGGCACAGGGAACAAGAGACCCAGTACTTC.

This clone was picked up a small number of times. The chain carries TRBV6-1 and TRBJ1-1; possibly TRBD1 for D (5 bases). Germline V CDR1 and CDR2: MNHNS, SASEGT. V lost 7 bases and J 11 bases, leaving 11 bases between the germline ends. CDR3 size: 10 residues. DNA for the CDR3: TGTGCCAGCACTTCGGGGGATGCTTTCTTT. It is translated as CASTSGDAFF.

This clone was seen once. The CDR3 region is CASSFAGLAGGIYNEQFF. DNA of the CDR3: TGTGCCAGCAGCTTCGCCGGACTAGCGGGAGGGATCTACAATGAGCAGTTCTTC. The chain joins TRBV5-6 to TRBJ2-1; 15 positions agree with TRBD2. V lost 2 bases to trimming and J lost 3 bases; unmatched junction nucleotides: 6. The CDR3 loop spans 18 amino acids. Germline V lookup: CDR1 SGHDT, CDR2 YYEEEE.

The genes are TRBV27 and TRBJ2-1, with 7 nucleotides matching TRBD2. V was pared by 2 bases and J by 4 bases, with 5 bases of the junction left unmatched. This CDR3 region has 15 residues. Germline CDR1 MNHEY, CDR2 SMNVEV (reference sequence). In nucleotides, the CDR3 is TGTGCCAGCAGTTTAGAAGCGGGAACGTACAATGAGCAGTTCTTC. It codes for CASSLEAGTYNEQFF.

J is TRBJ2-7 and V is TRBV19; D is uncertain. In germline, CDR1 is LNHDA, CDR2 SQIVND (reference sequence). Trimming left V 9 bases short and J 0 bases short, with 15 bases between. The CDR3 is 14 amino acids. The CDR3 spells CASVWALSSYEQYF. CDR3 coding DNA: TGTGCCAGCGTATGGGCATTAAGCTCCTACGAGCAGTACTTC.

This clone was observed a few times. V is TRBV11-2 and J is TRBJ2-7; D not certain. Trimming pared 0 bases from V and 6 bases from J, leaving 15 bases between. This CDR3 is 15 amino acids long. Germline assignment: CDR1 SGHAT and CDR2 FQNNGV. CDR3 DNA sequence: TGTGCCAGCAGCTTAGACACCCCGCTAGTCCTCGAGCAGTACTTC. It codes for CASSLDTPLVLEQYF.

As to this clone: At the DNA level, this CDR3 is encoded by other sequences in the same sample as well. The V call is TRBV19, the J call TRBJ2-2; TRBD1 matches 7 bases. CDR1 and CDR2 (germline): LNHDA, SQIVND (reference sequence). This CDR3 contains 16 residues. V was clipped by 5 bases and J by 3 bases; unmatched bases: 9. In DNA form, the CDR3 reads TGTGCCAGTAGTCACCGACAGGGTATCTACACCGGGGAGCTGTTTTTT. It translates to CASSHRQGIYTGELFF. The whole variable domain, filled in from reference TRBV19 and TRBJ2-2, reads DGGITQSPKYLFRKEGQNVTLSCEQNLNHDAMYWYRQDPGQGLRLIYYSQIVNDFQKGDIAEGYSVSREKKESFPLTVTSAQKNPTAFYLCASSHRQGIYTGELFFGEGSRLTVL.

V usage is TRBV10-3 and J usage is TRBJ2-5, with TRBD2 matching over 13 bases. J was trimmed by 4 bases and V by 4 bases; bases with no gene match: 0. The CDR3 has 14 residues. Germline-derived CDR1 and CDR2 are ENHRY and SYGVKD. Written as DNA, the CDR3 is TGTGCCATCAGTGGACTAGCGGGAGGAGAGACCCAGTACTTC. Its protein is CAISGLAGGETQYF.

This chain uses TRBV6-1 with TRBJ2-1, with 7 bases identical to TRBD2. This CDR3 is 16 amino acids long. Germline-derived CDR1 and CDR2 are MNHNS and SASEGT. V shed 3 bases and J 7 bases; nucleotides not matched to a gene: 12. This chain's CDR3 is CASSDPWVAAGNEQFF. The DNA of the CDR3 is TGTGCCAGCAGTGACCCGTGGGTTGCAGCGGGGAATGAGCAGTTCTTC.

This clone was observed a single time. J is TRBJ1-1 and V is TRBV7-2; D unclear. The V end lost 2 bases, the J end lost 4 bases, and 11 bases lay between the germline ends. The CDR3 consists of 14 residues. CDR1 and CDR2 from the germline V gene are SGHTA and FQGNSA. The CDR3 here is CASSLTAGSTEAFF. CDR3 in DNA: TGTGCCAGCAGCTTAACGGCGGGGAGCACTGAAGCTTTCTTT. The full variable domain, completed using reference TRBV7-2 and TRBJ1-1, is GAGVSQSPSNKVTEKGKDVELRCDPISGHTALYWYRQSLGQGLEFLIYFQGNSAPDKSGLPSDRFSAERTGGSVSTLTIQRTQQEDSAVYLCASSLTAGSTEAFFGQGTRLTVV.

This chain uses TRBV7-8 with TRBJ2-1; D is perhaps TRBD1 (6 bases). CDR1 and CDR2 (germline): SGHVS, FQNEAQ. V was clipped by 2 bases and J by 9 bases, with 11 bases between them. The CDR3 sequence is 13 residues long. The DNA of the CDR3 is TGTGCCAGCAGCTTAAACAGGGCGGGTGAGCAGTTCTTC. This encodes CASSLNRAGEQFF.

The V gene is TRBV7-8, the J gene TRBJ2-1; 9 nucleotides match TRBD2. V gave up 5 bases and J gave up 0 bases; unmatched junction bases: 8. Germline lookup yields CDR1 SGHVS and CDR2 FQNEAQ. CDR3 length equals 17 residues. For the CDR3, the DNA is TGTGCCAGCAGCCCCAGGGTAGCGGGAGTCTCCTACAATGAGCAGTTCTTC. Protein: CASSPRVAGVSYNEQFF.

This chain joins TRBV30 and TRBJ2-1; 11 positions match TRBD1. Germline trimming cut 1 base from V and 7 bases from J; bases unmatched to any gene: 3. The CDR3 runs to 14 residues. From germline, CDR1 is GTSNPN and CDR2 SVGIG (reference sequence). The CDR3: CAWSGGQGGNEQFF. Written as DNA, the CDR3 is TGTGCCTGGAGTGGGGGACAGGGGGGTAATGAGCAGTTCTTC.

In regard to this clone: Other nucleotide sequences from this sample produce the same CDR3. The V gene is TRBV28, the J gene TRBJ2-2; D perhaps matches TRBD2 (5 bases). Per germline, CDR1 MDHEN and CDR2 SYDVKM. Trimming stripped 7 bases from V and 4 bases from J, with 7 bases between. This CDR3 contains 12 residues. CDR3 sequence: CASTRGTGELFF. For the CDR3, the DNA is TGTGCCAGCACCCGGGGCACCGGGGAGCTGTTTTTT.

The chain employs TRBV6-5 and TRBJ1-4; D unresolved. The length of the CDR3 is 14 residues. Trimming left V 6 bases short and J 5 bases short, with 13 bases between. The germline CDR1 and CDR2 sequences are MNHEY and SVGAGI. CDR3 sequence reads: CASRLGRMNEKLFF. The CDR3 DNA sequence: TGTGCCAGCAGACTGGGCAGAATGAATGAAAAACTGTTTTTT.

This clone was counted between two and nine times. The CDR3 nucleotides are TGTGCCAGCAGCTTAGTGACTAGCGGGACCTCCGGTAATGAGCAGTTCTTC. Translation gives CASSLVTSGTSGNEQFF. The chain employs TRBV7-6 and TRBJ2-1; TRBD2 aligns across 11 bases. The CDR3 covers 17 residues. V was pared by 1 base and J by 7 bases, with 9 bases of the junction left unmatched. Germline lookup yields CDR1 SGHVS and CDR2 FNYEAQ.

The chain uses TRBV7-6 and TRBJ2-7; no clear D gene. In germline, CDR1 is SGHVS, CDR2 FNYEAQ. This CDR3 spans 16 amino acids. The germline V and J ends were trimmed by 0 bases and 4 bases, with 16 bases remaining between them. CDR3 nucleotides: TGTGCCAGCAGCTTAGCCGTCATGTGGCGGAAATACGAGCAGTACTTC. Its protein is CASSLAVMWRKYEQYF.

V and J are TRBV15 and TRBJ2-7, with a weak D call TRBD1 (7 bases). Germline V gives CDR1 LNHNV, CDR2 YYDKDF (reference sequence). The V and J ends lost 3 bases and 2 bases respectively, with 14 bases between them. The CDR3 has 15 amino acids. The CDR3 sequence: CATSSPRGTAYEQYF. The CDR3 DNA reads as TGTGCCACCAGCAGCCCGCGCGGGACAGCCTACGAGCAGTACTTC. Supplemented by reference TRBV15 and TRBJ2-7, the full variable domain reads DAMVIQNPRYQVTQFGKPVTLSCSQTLNHNVMYWYQQKSSQAPKLLFHYYDKDFNNEADTPDNFQSRRPNTSFCFLDIRSPGLGDTAMYLCATSSPRGTAYEQYFGPGTRLTVT.

This clone appeared a single time. The rearrangement links TRBV7-2 to TRBJ2-7; 8 bases line up with TRBD2. Germline V lookup: CDR1 SGHTA, CDR2 FQGNSA. The V segment lost 1 base and the J segment 6 bases; nucleotides outside the gene matches: 5. The CDR3 covers 14 residues. CDR3 in amino acids: CASSLVSGTLEQYF. Written as DNA, the CDR3 is TGTGCCAGCAGCTTAGTTAGCGGGACCCTCGAGCAGTACTTC.